Following are 10 T cell receptor beta chains from one sample sequenced in a study of cytomegalovirus exposure and HLA in healthy donors. Profiled with immunoSEQ multiplex PCR; TCRdb holds only in-frame clones, not every one. The sample lists more than 95,000 clones; more than 95% were seen once. Sequenced sample: PBMCs. These receptors were taken from a man younger than 35 in good health and CMV-seronegative.

The rearrangement links TRBV7-8 to TRBJ2-2; D perhaps matches TRBD2 (6 bases). CDR1 is SGHVS, CDR2 FQNEAQ, per germline. This CDR3 is 15 amino acids long. V lost 5 bases and J lost 5, with 15 bases in between. CDR3 in DNA: TGTGCCAGCAGCAAAAGGCGGGATTTGACCGGGGAGCTGTTTTTT. Its protein product is CASSKRRDLTGELFF. The full variable domain, with the rest looked up from reference TRBV7-8 and TRBJ2-2, is GAGVSQSPRYKVAKRGQDVALRCDPISGHVSLFWYQQALGQGPEFLTYFQNEAQLDKSGLPSDRFFAERPEGSVSTLKIQRTQQEDSAVYLCASSKRRDLTGELFFGEGSRLTVL.

The chain couples TRBV13 to TRBJ2-1; the D gene is possibly TRBD1 (5 bases). The CDR3 contains 14 residues. Germline loops: CDR1 PRHDT, CDR2 FYEKMQ (reference sequence). V gave up 0 bases and J gave up 10 bases, with 13 bases separating them. DNA for the CDR3: TGTGCCAGCAGCTTAGGCCCCAGGACACGGGAGCAGTTCTTC. Translation gives CASSLGPRTREQFF.

This chain links TRBV27 with TRBJ2-1; 9 bases agree with TRBD2. With 1 base clipped from V and 8 bases from J, the junction kept 6 bases outside the gene matches. CDR3 size: 15 residues. Germline CDR1 and CDR2: MNHEY and SMNVEV (reference sequence). For the CDR3, the DNA is TGTGCCAGCAGTTTATTATGGCGGGAGGGCCATGAGCAGTTCTTC. Translation gives CASSLLWREGHEQFF.

The chain carries TRBV7-9 and TRBJ2-3; D is possibly TRBD2 (5 bases). V was shortened by 6 bases and J by 8 bases, with 12 bases between the two germline ends. Germline CDR1 reads SEHNR; CDR2 reads FQNEAQ (reference sequence). There are 12 residues in the CDR3. The CDR3 nucleotides read TGTGCCAGCAGGTCGTCCGAGGGTACGCAGTATTTT. It specifies CASRSSEGTQYF.

The chain carries TRBV7-4 and TRBJ2-7; the D gene is possibly TRBD2 (6 bases). Germline V gene lookup returns CDR1 SGHVT and CDR2 SQSDAQ. The CDR3 has 13 residues. V was trimmed by 1 base and J by 5 bases, leaving 9 bases between them. The CDR3 DNA reads as TGTGCCAGCAGCTTAGTCGGCGGGAACGAGCAGTACTTC. The encoded protein is CASSLVGGNEQYF.

The chain links TRBV7-2 to TRBJ2-2, with D unresolved. V was cut by 5 bases and J by 3 bases, with 13 bases left in between. Per germline, CDR1 SGHTA and CDR2 FQGNSA. The CDR3 consists of 15 residues. CDR3 region: CASSIKSRDTGELFF. The CDR3 nucleotides read TGTGCCAGCAGCATAAAAAGCCGGGACACCGGGGAGCTGTTTTTT.

V and J are TRBV19 and TRBJ2-1; 9 nucleotides line up with TRBD2. Unmatched junction bases numbered 10, after V lost 5 bases and J lost 5 bases. This CDR3 comprises 16 residues. The germline V gene encodes CDR1 LNHDA and CDR2 SQIVND (reference sequence). This CDR3 is CASSSLSGRGDNEQFF. The CDR3 DNA sequence: TGTGCCAGTAGTTCCCTTAGCGGGAGAGGAGACAATGAGCAGTTCTTC.

This rearrangement joins TRBV19 to TRBJ2-1; TRBD1 aligns across 11 bases. J lost 4 bases, V lost 6 bases, and 5 bases had no gene match. CDR1 LNHDA and CDR2 SQIVND come from the germline V gene (reference sequence). CDR3 length: 15 amino acids. CDR3 in amino acids: CASSTGTGGYNEQFF. As DNA, the CDR3 is TGTGCCAGTAGCACTGGGACAGGGGGGTACAATGAGCAGTTCTTC.

The chain recombines TRBV30 with TRBJ2-2, with no clear D. This CDR3 is built from 13 residues. V lost 4 bases to trimming and J lost 7 bases, with 13 bases between them. Germline V gene lookup returns CDR1 GTSNPN and CDR2 SVGIG (reference sequence). CDR3 coding DNA: TGTGCCTGGAACGGGTCCCCCCACGGGGAGCTGTTTTTT. It encodes CAWNGSPHGELFF.

This clone was recorded once. CDR3 sequence reads: CASSELPPGVEQYF. CDR3 coding DNA: TGCGCCAGCAGTGAGTTGCCCCCAGGGGTCGAGCAGTACTTC. The rearrangement links TRBV10-1 to TRBJ2-7, with TRBD1 as a possible D gene (6 bases). Germline CDR1 is WNHNN and CDR2 is SYGVQD (reference sequence). This CDR3 region has 14 residues. The V end was cut by 1 base, the J end by 6 bases, with 13 bases between.